The 29 T cell receptor beta chains below come from one sample, sequenced in a study of T cells in Graves' hyperthyroidism and ophthalmopathy. Researchers took RNA transcripts and amplified the TCR beta CDR3 regions from them. During a first-round RT-PCR of the TCR CDR3, the HTBI primer set was used. A single record per CDR3 protein comes from TCRdb applying MiXCR to the multiplex PCR reads. This repertoire shows roughly 200,000 distinct CDR3 sequences, 18% found once; its top ten account for roughly 44%. The sequencing sample was made of blood. The receptor source for this set is a middle-aged man with Graves' hyperthyroidism.

The chain has TRBV29-1 and TRBJ2-7; D is ambiguous. This CDR3 has 13 amino acids. Trimming removed 4 bases at V and 1 base at J, with 11 bases between. The germline V gene encodes CDR1 SQVTM and CDR2 ANQGSEA. CDR3 sequence: CSVGAGWSYEQYF. CDR3 coding DNA: TGCAGCGTTGGGGCTGGGTGGTCCTACGAGCAGTACTTC.

This clonotype appeared many times. V is TRBV30 and J is TRBJ2-6, with D possibly TRBD2 on 5 matching bases. This CDR3 has 15 residues. Trimming cost V 8 bases and J 0 bases, with 14 bases left between them. CDR1 is GTSNPN and CDR2 is SVGIG in the germline V gene (reference sequence). The CDR3 sequence: CARGSSSSGANVLTF. As DNA, the CDR3 is TGTGCCAGAGGGAGCAGTTCCTCTGGGGCCAACGTCCTGACTTTC.

In its sample, this clonotype was seen many times. The CDR3 DNA follows: TGTGCCAGCAGTCCTGCCGGGACAGGGGCTGGAAACACCATATATTTT. Protein sequence: CASSPAGTGAGNTIYF. The gene calls are TRBV27 and TRBJ1-3, with 10 bases matching TRBD1. Unmatched junction bases numbered 6, after V lost 5 bases and J lost 2 bases. This CDR3 is 16 amino acids long. Germline CDR1 MNHEY, CDR2 SMNVEV (reference sequence).

The chain links TRBV25-1 to TRBJ2-1; D not certain. The germline V and J ends were trimmed by 3 bases and 3 bases, with 3 bases remaining between them. Germline CDR1 is MGHDK and CDR2 is SYGVNS. CDR3 size: 12 residues. CDR3 DNA sequence: TGTGCCAGCAGTGACGTCTACAATGAGCAGTTCTTC. This translates into CASSDVYNEQFF.

This clonotype occurred many times. For the CDR3, the DNA is TGCAGTGCTAGGTGGCGGGCCCCATCAGAGACCCAGTACTTC. Protein: CSARWRAPSETQYF. The chain links TRBV20-1 to TRBJ2-5; D perhaps matches TRBD2 (5 bases). Germline-derived CDR1 and CDR2 are DFQATT and SNEGSKA (reference sequence). V was clipped by 3 bases and J by 4 bases, with 15 bases between them. The CDR3 totals 14 residues.

The gene calls are TRBV27 and TRBJ1-2; D uncertain. Trimming cost V 2 bases and J 1 base, with 14 bases left between them. This CDR3 is 16 amino acids long. Per germline, CDR1 MNHEY and CDR2 SMNVEV (reference sequence). The chain's CDR3 is CASSLVVGSGNYGYTF. For the CDR3, the DNA is TGTGCCAGCAGTTTAGTAGTAGGGTCGGGTAACTATGGCTACACCTTC.

The chain joins TRBV30 to TRBJ1-1, with unresolved D. The CDR3 runs to 16 residues. Trimming took off 0 bases at V and 1 base at J, with 15 bases between the two ends. Per the germline V gene, CDR1 is GTSNPN and CDR2 is SVGIG (reference sequence). Written as DNA, the CDR3 is TGTGCCTGGAGTGTATCCCTAGTCCGTCGGAACACTGAAGCTTTCTTT. Its protein product is CAWSVSLVRRNTEAFF.

This rearrangement joins TRBV4-3 to TRBJ2-7; TRBD1 might be the D (6 bases). CDR3 length: 15 residues. Germline CDR1 is LGHNA and CDR2 is YSLEER. With 0 bases removed from V and 1 base from J, the gap between germline ends came to 10 bases. CDR3 sequence: CASSQDQGQSYEQYF. The CDR3 coding sequence is TGCGCCAGCAGCCAAGATCAAGGACAGTCCTACGAGCAGTACTTC.

This clonotype came up many times. The chain is built from TRBV28 and TRBJ2-3, with D possibly TRBD2 on 6 matching bases. CDR1 is MDHEN and CDR2 is SYDVKM in the germline V gene. Trimming stripped 6 bases from V and 1 base from J, with 14 bases between. The CDR3 is 15 residues long. CDR3 nucleotide sequence: TGTGCCAGCAGCGACGCGGGGACCCGCACAGATACGCAGTATTTT. It specifies CASSDAGTRTDTQYF.

The chain combines TRBV19 with TRBJ1-1; no reliable D call. CDR1 is LNHDA and CDR2 is SQIVND in the germline V gene (reference sequence). This CDR3 has 16 residues. Trimming cost V 4 bases and J 4 bases, with 19 bases left between them. The CDR3 protein is CASSTQTLVLPTEAFF. The CDR3 bases are TGTGCCAGTAGTACCCAAACCCTAGTTTTACCCACTGAAGCTTTCTTT.

This clonotype turned up a few times. The V call is TRBV5-4, the J call TRBJ2-1; D not resolved. Germline CDR1 is SGHNT and CDR2 is YYREEE (reference sequence). The CDR3 loop spans 13 amino acids. Trimming left V 6 bases short and J 7 bases short, with 14 bases between. This chain's CDR3 is CASNSPGFNEQFF. The CDR3, as DNA: TGTGCCAGCAATTCCCCCGGGTTTAATGAGCAGTTCTTC.

Ten or more counts support this clonotype. The chain links TRBV19 to TRBJ1-5, with 8 bases that match TRBD1. This CDR3 is built from 16 residues. V was pared by 3 bases and J by 2 bases, with 6 bases of the junction left unmatched. CDR1 LNHDA and CDR2 SQIVND come from the germline V gene (reference sequence). In DNA form, the CDR3 reads TGTGCCAGTAGTATGCAGGGGGCGCGGGGCAATCAGCCCCAGCATTTT. It specifies CASSMQGARGNQPQHF.

The chain combines TRBV19 with TRBJ1-2; unclear D gene. The CDR3 covers 15 residues. Germline V lookup: CDR1 LNHDA, CDR2 SQIVND (reference sequence). The V end lost 6 bases, the J end lost 0 bases, and 14 bases lay between the germline ends. The CDR3 reads CASREDGTTNYGYTF. In DNA form, the CDR3 reads TGTGCCAGTAGAGAGGACGGTACTACTAACTATGGCTACACCTTC.

The CDR3 region is CASSPGTGVKGMNTEAFF. As DNA, the CDR3 is TGTGCCAGCAGCCCCGGGACAGGGGTTAAGGGAATGAACACTGAAGCTTTCTTT. The J gene is TRBJ1-1, the V gene TRBV7-9, with 10 bases fitting TRBD1. Germline V CDR1 and CDR2: SEHNR, FQNEAQ (reference sequence). CDR3 length: 18 residues. Trimming took 5 bases from V and 0 from J; bases not matched to a gene: 12.

This clonotype was observed at least ten times. The chain uses TRBV6-1 and TRBJ2-5, with a weak D call TRBD2 (7 bases). Per the germline V gene, CDR1 is MNHNS and CDR2 is SASEGT. Trimming pared 6 bases from V and 4 bases from J, leaving 15 bases between. The CDR3 totals 14 residues. In DNA form, the CDR3 reads TGTGCCAGCAGAAGAGGGGGGGTTATAGAGACCCAGTACTTC. It encodes CASRRGGVIETQYF.

In its sample, this clonotype was seen a few times. The V gene is TRBV20-1, the J gene TRBJ1-5, with D possibly matching TRBD1 (5 bases). Germline CDR1 and CDR2: DFQATT and SNEGSKA (reference sequence). Trimming cost V 6 bases and J 11 bases, with 23 bases left between them. This CDR3 contains 14 residues. The CDR3 here is CSAAAAGDGRSQHF. The CDR3 DNA is TGCAGTGCCGCCGCGGCGGGGGATGGTCGGTCCCAGCATTTT.

This clonotype was seen more than once but under ten times. The V call is TRBV18, the J call TRBJ1-1; possibly TRBD1 for D (5 bases). The V end was cut by 2 bases, the J end by 1 base, with 8 bases between. Germline CDR1 reads KGHSH; CDR2 reads LQKENI. This CDR3 comprises 14 residues. The CDR3 region has the DNA TGTGCCAGCTCACCAATGACAGAGAACACTGAAGCTTTCTTT. Its translation: CASSPMTENTEAFF.

In this sample, this clonotype turned up many times. This rearrangement joins TRBV11-2 to TRBJ2-7; 8 bases map to TRBD1. CDR3 length equals 15 residues. In germline, CDR1 is SGHAT, CDR2 FQNNGV. The trim removed 4 bases at V and 3 bases at J, leaving 8 bases unmatched. CDR3: CASSSPHTGGYEQYF. The CDR3 DNA reads as TGTGCCAGCAGCTCCCCTCACACAGGGGGCTACGAGCAGTACTTC.

The rearrangement uses TRBV6-6 and TRBJ2-2, with 7 bases aligning to TRBD1. The junction had 7 bases not matched to a gene; V was cut back by 0 bases and J by 6 bases. The CDR3 contains 16 residues. The germline CDR1 and CDR2 sequences are MNHNY and SVGAGI (reference sequence). CDR3 DNA sequence: TGTGCCAGCAGTTACTCGACCAGACAGGGATCCGGGGAGCTGTTTTTT. This encodes CASSYSTRQGSGELFF.

This clonotype was counted many times. The rearrangement uses TRBV5-1 and TRBJ2-1; 12 nucleotides line up with TRBD1. Germline V CDR1 and CDR2: SGHRS, YFSETQ. V shed 0 bases and J 12 bases; nucleotides not matched to a gene: 7. The CDR3 covers 15 residues. The CDR3 coding sequence is TGCGCCAGCAGCTTGGGAGTGGGACAGGGGGCATTGCAGTTCTTC. It yields the protein CASSLGVGQGALQFF.

Regarding this clonotype: It may be a read error: a sequence one base away is much more abundant. The rearrangement uses TRBV24-1 and TRBJ1-1; D may be TRBD1 (5 bases). Trimming removed 7 bases from V and 6 bases from J, with 14 bases in between. This CDR3 comprises 13 residues. Germline CDR1 is KGHDR and CDR2 is SFDVKD. The DNA for the CDR3 is TGTGCCACCAGGGAGGGGAAAGGCGCTGAAGCTTTCTTT. It translates to CATREGKGAEAFF.

The rearrangement uses TRBV9 and TRBJ1-2; 7 bases are a match to TRBD1. CDR1 is SGDLS, CDR2 YYNGEE, per germline. V gave up 5 bases and J gave up 7 bases; unmatched junction bases: 14. This CDR3 is built from 15 residues. The CDR3 sequence is CASSARSPGGGGYTF. For the CDR3, the DNA is TGTGCCAGCAGTGCTAGATCCCCAGGGGGTGGTGGCTACACCTTC.

This sequence joins TRBV3-1 and TRBJ2-7; D remains unclear. V lost 2 bases and J lost 6, with 8 bases in between. Per germline, CDR1 LGHDT and CDR2 YNNKEL (reference sequence). There are 12 residues in the CDR3. The CDR3 reads CASSQTPSEQYF. The CDR3 nucleotides are TGTGCCAGCAGCCAAACCCCCTCCGAGCAGTACTTC.

This clonotype was detected ten times or more. The chain carries TRBV11-2 and TRBJ1-2, with TRBD1 as a possible D gene (6 bases). CDR3 length equals 14 residues. In germline, CDR1 is SGHAT, CDR2 FQNNGV. Trimming took off 1 base at V and 8 bases at J, with 14 bases between the two ends. The CDR3 DNA is TGTGCCAGCAGCTTAGGGTTTGGGGGCGAGGGCTACACCTTC. Its protein is CASSLGFGGEGYTF. The full variable domain, with the rest looked up from reference TRBV11-2 and TRBJ1-2, is EAGVAQSPRYKIIEKRQSVAFWCNPISGHATLYWYQQILGQGPKLLIQFQNNGVVDDSQLPKDRFSAERLKGVDSTLKIQPAKLEDSAVYLCASSLGFGGEGYTFGSGTRLTVV.

This clonotype was recorded at least ten times. The CDR3 spells CSATAVNQPQHF. For the CDR3, the DNA is TGCAGTGCTACCGCTGTCAATCAGCCCCAGCATTTT. The chain employs TRBV20-1 and TRBJ1-5; unclear D gene. This CDR3 region has 12 residues. V dropped 4 bases and J dropped 3 bases, with 7 bases sitting between them. Germline lookup yields CDR1 DFQATT and CDR2 SNEGSKA (reference sequence).

This clonotype was found many times. One base away lies a much larger clone, so this may be a sequencing read error. J is TRBJ2-5 and V is TRBV7-2; D remains unclear. The length of the CDR3 is 12 residues. Trimming took off 3 bases at V and 0 bases at J, with 2 bases between the two ends. Germline V gene lookup returns CDR1 SGHTA and CDR2 FQGNSA. The CDR3 bases are TGTGCCAGCAGCTTGTACCAAGAGACCCAGTACTTC. This encodes CASSLYQETQYF.

This clonotype was detected only a few times. The chain links TRBV5-8 to TRBJ2-1; no reliable D call. The length of the CDR3 is 15 residues. Germline CDR1 is SGHTS and CDR2 is YDEGEE. Between the trimmed V and J ends, which lost 4 bases and 0 bases, there was a span of 11 bases. CDR3 sequence reads: CASSLSSRSYNEQFF. CDR3 in DNA: TGTGCCAGCAGCCTTAGCTCCCGCTCCTACAATGAGCAGTTCTTC.

This clonotype was found a few times. This chain uses TRBV2 with TRBJ1-5; 7 bases line up with TRBD1. The V gene end was trimmed by 6 bases and the J gene end by 4 bases; junction bases not matched to a gene: 6. The CDR3 sequence is 14 residues long. Germline values: CDR1 SNHLY, CDR2 FYNNEI. The CDR3 coding sequence is TGTGCCAGCAGGCAGACACAGGGGAATCAGCCCCAGCATTTT. This gives the protein CASRQTQGNQPQHF.

The chain has TRBV7-9 and TRBJ2-1, with 7 nucleotides matching TRBD1. V lost 4 bases and J lost 1; bases outside the gene matches: 4. The CDR3 covers 15 residues. CDR1 and CDR2 (germline): SEHNR, FQNEAQ (reference sequence). CDR3 loop: CASSSRDSSYNEQFF. The CDR3 DNA sequence: TGTGCCAGCAGCTCAAGGGACAGTTCCTACAATGAGCAGTTCTTC.